This TCR beta chain was retrieved from a study of T cell clonality in common variable immunodeficiency. Study conclusions and caveats: Fewer deletions and N-nucleotide insertions were reportedly seen in common variable immunodeficiency TCR beta sequences. Compared with healthy controls, CVID subjects showed increased TCRbeta clonality, mostly in about a third.

On this clone: Its antigen is as yet unknown.

Clones were sequenced by immunoSEQ multiplex PCR, and TCRdb holds only the in-frame ones, with some missing. The sample holds about 33,000 clones, and no clone turns up only once. Sequencing was performed on peripheral blood mononuclear cells. This clonotype was sampled from a human donor with common variable immunodeficiency.

The part of the CDR3 DNA that was read is TGCGCCAGCAGCTACGGGACAGACTACGAG. Translated: CASSYGTDYE. The CDR3, in full, reads CASSYGTDYEQYF. The chain couples TRBV5-1 to TRBJ2-7; 7 nucleotides line up with TRBD1. The missing CDR3 end, 3 residues past where the read stops, is filled in from the germline J gene. The germline gives CDR1 SGHRS, CDR2 YFSETQ. Trimming removed 3 bases from V and 3 bases from J; junction bases left unmatched: 3. The CDR3 is made up of 13 amino acids.